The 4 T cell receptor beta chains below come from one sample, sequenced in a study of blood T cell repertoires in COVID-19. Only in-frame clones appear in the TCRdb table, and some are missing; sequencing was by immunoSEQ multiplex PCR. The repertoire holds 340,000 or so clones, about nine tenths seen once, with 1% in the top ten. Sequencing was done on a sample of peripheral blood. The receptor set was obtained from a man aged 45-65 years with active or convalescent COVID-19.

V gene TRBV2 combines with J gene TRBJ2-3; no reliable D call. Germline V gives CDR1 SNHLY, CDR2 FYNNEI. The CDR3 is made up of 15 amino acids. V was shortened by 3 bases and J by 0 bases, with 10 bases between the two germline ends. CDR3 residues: CASSERLISTDTQYF. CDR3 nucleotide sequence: TGTGCCAGCAGTGAGCGGCTAATCAGCACAGATACGCAGTATTTT.

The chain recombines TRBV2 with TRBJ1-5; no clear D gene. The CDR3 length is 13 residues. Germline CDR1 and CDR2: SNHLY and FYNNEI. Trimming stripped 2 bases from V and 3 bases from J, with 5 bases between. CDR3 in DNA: TGTGCCAGCAGTGAACAGATCAATCAGCCCCAGCATTTT. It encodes CASSEQINQPQHF. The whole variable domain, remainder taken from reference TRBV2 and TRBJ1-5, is EPEVTQTPSHQVTQMGQEVILRCVPISNHLYFYWYRQILGQKVEFLVSFYNNEISEKSEIFDDQFSVERPDGSNFTLKIRSTKLEDSAMYFCASSEQINQPQHFGDGTRLSIL.

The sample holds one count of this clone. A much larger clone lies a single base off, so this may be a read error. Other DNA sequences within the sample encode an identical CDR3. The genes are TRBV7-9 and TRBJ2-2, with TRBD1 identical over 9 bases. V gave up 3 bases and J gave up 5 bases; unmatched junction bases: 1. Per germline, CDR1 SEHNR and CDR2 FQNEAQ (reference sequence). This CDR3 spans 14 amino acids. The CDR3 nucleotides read TGTGCCAGCAGCTTGGGACAGGGTACCGGGGAGCTGTTTTTT. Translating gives CASSLGQGTGELFF. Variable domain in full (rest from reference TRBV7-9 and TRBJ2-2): DTGVSQNPRHKITKRGQNVTFRCDPISEHNRLYWYRQTLGQGPEFLTYFQNEAQLEKSRLLSDRFSAERPKGSFSTLEIQRTEQGDSAMYLCASSLGQGTGELFFGEGSRLTVL.

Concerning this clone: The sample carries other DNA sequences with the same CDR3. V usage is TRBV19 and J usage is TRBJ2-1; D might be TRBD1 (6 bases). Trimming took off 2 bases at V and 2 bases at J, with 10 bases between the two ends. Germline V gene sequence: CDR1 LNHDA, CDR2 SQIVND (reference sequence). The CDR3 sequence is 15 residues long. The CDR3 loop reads CASSILQGPYNEQFF. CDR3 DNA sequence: TGTGCCAGTAGTATACTACAGGGTCCCTACAATGAGCAGTTCTTC.